Shown below are 17 T cell receptor beta chains from a single sample sequenced in a study of CD8 T cells in ankylosing spondylitis. TCRdb recomputed calls from the 5' RACE reads with MiXCR, one row per CDR3 protein. This sample has about 96,000 distinct CDR3 sequences; around 26% occur once, and the top ten carry roughly three fifths. Input material: blood, either unsorted or a sorted T cell fraction (not recorded which). The receptor source for this set is a male donor with ankylosing spondylitis or in good health (not recorded which).

This clonotype was picked up a small number of times. V usage is TRBV5-1 and J usage is TRBJ1-2, with a weak D call TRBD1 (6 bases). The germline gives CDR1 SGHRS, CDR2 YFSETQ. The CDR3 extends over 14 amino acids. The ends were cut back, 0 bases at V and 8 bases at J, with 14 bases in the middle. CDR3 region: CASSLEDVDRGYTF. CDR3 nucleotide sequence: TGCGCCAGCAGCTTGGAGGACGTCGACAGGGGCTACACCTTC.

This chain links TRBV5-1 with TRBJ1-2, with TRBD1 matching over 10 bases. Germline CDR1 is SGHRS and CDR2 is YFSETQ. V lost 5 bases, J lost 2 bases, and 6 bases stayed unmatched. The CDR3 loop spans 15 amino acids. DNA of the CDR3: TGCGCCAGCAGTCGGGGACAGGGGACAAACTATGGCTACACCTTC. Residues: CASSRGQGTNYGYTF.

At least ten counts were recorded for this clonotype. The genes are TRBV20-1 and TRBJ2-5, with TRBD1 matching 8 bases. Germline CDR1 and CDR2: DFQATT and SNEGSKA (reference sequence). The CDR3 runs 13 residues. J gave up 4 bases and V 2 bases, and 3 bases lay outside the gene matches. In DNA form, the CDR3 reads TGCAGTGCTAGATGGGACAGGCGAGAGACCCAGTACTTC. Translating it yields CSARWDRRETQYF.

This clonotype was recorded a few times. The J gene is TRBJ2-7, the V gene TRBV7-9, with 10 bases lining up with TRBD2. V trimming: 5 bases; J trimming: 4 bases; junction bases outside the gene matches: 8. CDR1 SEHNR and CDR2 FQNEAQ come from the germline V gene (reference sequence). The CDR3 extends over 15 amino acids. CDR3 sequence (DNA): TGTGCCAGCAGCACTAGCGGGGCTATTATATACGAGCAGTACGTC. This translates into CASSTSGAIIYEQYV.

This clonotype occurred a few times. The V and J genes are TRBV20-1 and TRBJ1-1, with D uncertain. Trimming shortened V by 5 bases and J by 0 bases, and 4 bases separated the two germline ends. This CDR3 is 11 amino acids long. Germline V lookup: CDR1 DFQATT, CDR2 SNEGSKA (reference sequence). CDR3 sequence (DNA): TGCAGTGCTCAGCTGAACACTGAAGCTTTCTTT. Amino acid sequence: CSAQLNTEAFF.

This clonotype was found many times. The chain employs TRBV3-1 and TRBJ2-1, with TRBD2 as a possible D gene (6 bases). CDR3 length equals 15 residues. V was shortened by 5 bases and J by 6 bases, with 17 bases between the two germline ends. Germline-derived CDR1 and CDR2 are LGHDT and YNNKEL (reference sequence). The CDR3 here is CASSYTGTPVNEQFF. DNA of the CDR3: TGTGCCAGCAGCTACACCGGGACTCCCGTCAATGAGCAGTTCTTC.

This clonotype turned up a few times. The chain recombines TRBV5-5 with TRBJ2-5, with D uncertain. Deletions cut 0 bases from V and 2 bases from J, with 14 bases between. This CDR3 spans 16 amino acids. Germline CDR1 SGHKS, CDR2 YYEKEE (reference sequence). The CDR3 coding sequence is TGTGCCAGCAGCTTGGCGCGGCGGCTACTACAAGAGACCCAGTACTTC. Translated, it gives CASSLARRLLQETQYF.

J is TRBJ2-1 and V is TRBV6-1, with 7 bases fitting TRBD1. Germline loops: CDR1 MNHNS, CDR2 SASEGT. Trimming took 8 bases from V and 8 from J; bases not matched to a gene: 15. The CDR3 is 15 amino acids. In nucleotides, the CDR3 is TGTGCCAGCCCCTACCGGGACAGCCCGTGGGATGAGCAGTTCTTC. Protein sequence: CASPYRDSPWDEQFF.

This clonotype showed up just a few times. The rearrangement uses TRBV7-8 and TRBJ2-2; the D gene is possibly TRBD2 (5 bases). V was shortened by 4 bases and J by 4 bases, with 19 bases between the two germline ends. Germline V CDR1 and CDR2: SGHVS, FQNEAQ. CDR3 length equals 17 residues. CDR3 sequence reads: CASSSRRFQDRTGELFF. The CDR3 region has the DNA TGTGCCAGCAGCTCCCGGAGGTTTCAGGATCGCACCGGGGAGCTGTTTTTT.

The chain links TRBV18 to TRBJ2-5; no clear D gene. V was clipped by 3 bases and J by 2 bases, with 10 bases between them. Germline loops: CDR1 KGHSH, CDR2 LQKENI. The CDR3 covers 14 residues. This CDR3 is CASSPGTPQETQYF. In nucleotides, the CDR3 is TGTGCCAGCTCACCGGGTACACCTCAAGAGACCCAGTACTTC.

In DNA form, the CDR3 reads TGTGCCAGCAGCCGCCTGGACAGGGCTATCTACAATGAGCAGTTCTTC. Its translation: CASSRLDRAIYNEQFF. The chain joins TRBV11-2 to TRBJ2-1; 8 bases align to TRBD1. Trimming at V came to 5 bases and at J to 3 bases, leaving 9 bases not matched to a gene. The CDR3 sequence is 16 residues long. Germline loops: CDR1 SGHAT, CDR2 FQNNGV.

This clonotype showed up many times. The chain is built from TRBV6-5 and TRBJ2-2; D is uncertain. Deletions cut 4 bases from V and 12 bases from J, with 12 bases between. The CDR3 is made up of 12 amino acids. CDR1 MNHEY and CDR2 SVGAGI come from the germline V gene. The CDR3: CASSFGGEKLFF. DNA of the CDR3: TGTGCCAGCAGTTTCGGTGGTGAGAAGCTGTTTTTT.

This clonotype was detected only a few times. V and J are TRBV3-1 and TRBJ2-3; maybe TRBD1 (6 bases). CDR1 is LGHDT, CDR2 YNNKEL, per germline (reference sequence). The CDR3 extends over 18 amino acids. V lost 0 bases to trimming and J lost 6 bases, with 22 bases between them. DNA of the CDR3: TGTGCCAGCAGCCAAGATCCTCCCAGGGGTCGTTGGAAGGATACGCAGTATTTT. Protein product: CASSQDPPRGRWKDTQYF.

The table lists this clonotype with a few counts. V is TRBV29-1 and J is TRBJ1-1; D gene ambiguous. Germline CDR1 reads SQVTM; CDR2 reads ANQGSEA. The V end was cut by 4 bases, the J end by 1 base, with 7 bases between. The CDR3 consists of 12 residues. Here the CDR3 DNA reads TGCAGCGTTGGACGGGAGAACACTGAAGCTTTCTTT. This gives the protein CSVGRENTEAFF. The whole variable domain, filled in from reference TRBV29-1 and TRBJ1-1, reads SAVISQKPSRDICQRGTSLTIQCQVDSQVTMMFWYRQQPGQSLTLIATANQGSEATYESGFVIDKFPISRPNLTFSTLTVSNMSPEDSSIYLCSVGRENTEAFFGQGTRLTVV.

The genes are TRBV18 and TRBJ2-3, with TRBD1 matching 7 bases. The ends lost 4 bases at V and 4 bases at J; junction bases unmatched: 8. Germline assignment: CDR1 KGHSH and CDR2 LQKENI. CDR3 length: 15 residues. CDR3 DNA sequence: TGTGCCAGCTCACAGACAGGGATGGCGGCAGATACGCAGTATTTT. This sequence encodes CASSQTGMAADTQYF.

The chain uses TRBV7-2 and TRBJ2-3, with D tentatively TRBD1 (5 bases). Germline CDR1 SGHTA, CDR2 FQGNSA. V dropped 4 bases and J dropped 0 bases, with 8 bases sitting between them. This CDR3 comprises 14 residues. In nucleotides, the CDR3 is TGTGCCAGCAGCTCCGACAGTAGCACAGATACGCAGTATTTT. Its translation is CASSSDSSTDTQYF.

The chain links TRBV5-1 to TRBJ2-3; 8 bases agree with TRBD2. The junction had 13 bases not matched to a gene; V was cut back by 6 bases and J by 1 base. The CDR3 runs 17 residues. The germline CDR1 and CDR2 sequences are SGHRS and YFSETQ. The chain's CDR3 is CASTTRPAGAGTDTQYF. CDR3 nucleotides: TGCGCCAGCACCACGAGACCAGCGGGAGCCGGCACAGATACGCAGTATTTT. The full variable domain, its missing parts supplied by reference TRBV5-1 and TRBJ2-3, is KAGVTQTPRYLIKTRGQQVTLSCSPISGHRSVSWYQQTPGQGLQFLFEYFSETQRNKGNFPGRFSGRQFSNSRSEMNVSTLELGDSALYLCASTTRPAGAGTDTQYFGPGTRLTVL.